This is a list of T cell receptor beta chains from one sample in a study of neurological immune-mediated disorders. TCRdb re-derived calls from the 5' RACE reads in MiXCR, one entry per CDR3 protein. This table has about 70,000 distinct CDR3 sequences, 2.5% to 4% appearing once. The sample comprised PBMCs. These receptors all come from a woman in her 50s with multiple sclerosis. Both conserved end residues are part of each CDR3. D genes are given only for firm matches. Clone size, where shown, is once, few, many, or a class for clones that have expanded.

TRBJ2-3 | many | TRBV6-1 | - | TGTGCCAGCAGGGACGGCCTAGCGTTCTTCGATACGCAGTATTTT | CASRDGLAFFDTQYF
TRBJ1-4 | many | TRBV25-1 | - | TGTGCCAGCAGTGAATATGGTGCAACTAATGAAAAACTGTTTTTT | CASSEYGATNEKLFF
TRBJ1-5 | many | TRBV10-3 | - | TGTGCCATCAGCGCACGCGGACGCGAAGAGGCCCAGCATTTT | CAISARGREEAQHF
TRBJ2-1 | many | TRBV24-1 | TRBD1 | TGTGCCACCAGTGATCCCGGACAGGGCCCCCACAATGAGCAGTTCTTC | CATSDPGQGPHNEQFF
TRBJ1-6 | many | TRBV20-1 | - | TGCAGTGCCAAAGGACAGACGAATTCACCCCTCCACTTT | CSAKGQTNSPLHF
TRBJ2-1 | many | TRBV12-3/TRBV12-4 | TRBD1 | TGTGCCAGCAGTTCTTCCAAGACAGGGAACAATGAGCAGTTCTTC | CASSSSKTGNNEQFF
TRBJ2-3 | many | TRBV4-3 | - | TGCGCCAGCAGCCAAGACACCCGGGGTACTACGCAGTATTTT | CASSQDTRGTTQYF
TRBJ2-7 | many | TRBV12-3/TRBV12-4 | TRBD1 | TGTGCCAGCTCGACAGGGGAGCCTTACGAGCAGTACTTC | CASSTGEPYEQYF
TRBJ2-1 | many | TRBV20-1 | - | TGCAGTGCCCAGAGGGACTTGGAGCAGTTCTTC | CSAQRDLEQFF
TRBJ2-1 | many | TRBV20-1 | - | TGCAGTGCTAGGGGCAGGAGCCCCTACAATGAGCAGTTCTTC | CSARGRSPYNEQFF
TRBJ1-2 | many | TRBV5-5 | TRBD1 | TGTGCCAGCAGCCCGGACAGGCAAAACTATGGCTACACCTTC | CASSPDRQNYGYTF
TRBJ1-4 | many | TRBV20-1 | - | TGCAGTGCTAGAGAACTAACCTCTAATGAAAAACTGTTTTTT | CSARELTSNEKLFF
TRBJ1-2 | many | TRBV6-2/TRBV6-3 | - | TGTGCCAGCAGTTACTCGGACAACTATGGCTACACCTTC | CASSYSDNYGYTF
TRBJ1-2 | many | TRBV3-1 | - | TGTGCCAGCAGCCAGTACCAATTATATGGCTACACCTTC | CASSQYQLYGYTF
TRBJ2-3 | many | TRBV3-1 | - | TGTGCCAGCAGGGGGCCAGATACGCAGTATTTT | CASRGPDTQYF
TRBJ2-1 | medium-sized | TRBV6-2/TRBV6-3 | - | TGTGCCAGCAGTTACTCGGACTACAATGAGCAGTTCTTC | CASSYSDYNEQFF
TRBJ1-6 | many | TRBV20-1 | - | TGCAGTGCTAGAGAACTGACCCCGAGCTCCTATAATTCACCCCTCCACTTT | CSARELTPSSYNSPLHF
TRBJ2-7 | many | TRBV10-2 | TRBD2 | TGCGCCAGCAGTCGCTCCCGGGACTATCCCTGGGGAGAGCAGTACTTC | CASSRSRDYPWGEQYF
TRBJ2-7 | many | TRBV29-1 | - | TGCAGCGGCGCGGCCGGGTACGAGCAGTACTTC | CSGAAGYEQYF
TRBJ2-3 | many | TRBV10-3 | - | TGTGCCATCAGTGTCTGGGACGGGAATACGCAGTATTTT | CAISVWDGNTQYF
TRBJ2-2 | many | TRBV5-1 | TRBD1 | TGCGCCAGCGAATCCTACAGGGGGACGAACACCGGGGAGCTGTTTTTT | CASESYRGTNTGELFF
TRBJ1-6 | many | TRBV20-1 | - | TGCAGTGCTGACGGGGTCAGGGCCTCGAGCTCCTATAATTCACCCCTCCACTTT | CSADGVRASSSYNSPLHF
TRBJ1-1 | many | TRBV20-1 | - | TGCAGTGCTGTTCCGGGCCCCAGGGCTGAAGCTTTCTTT | CSAVPGPRAEAFF
TRBJ1-5 | many | TRBV20-1 | TRBD1 | TGCAGTGCGGACCGTAGACAGGGGGCACAGCCCCAGCATTTT | CSADRRQGAQPQHF
TRBJ2-1 | - | TRBV11-3 | TRBD1 | TGTGCCAGCAGCTTAGCCGGGACAGTCTCCTACAATGAGCAGTTCTTC | CASSLAGTVSYNEQFF